A selection of T cell receptor beta chains follows, all from one sample in a study of blood T cell repertoires in COVID-19. Sequenced by immunoSEQ multiplex PCR; TCRdb stores in-frame clones only, minus some. This table holds about 150,000 clones, 80% found once. Sequencing input: peripheral blood. All receptors come from a man aged 60 to 69 with acute or convalescent COVID-19. The CDR3 runs from the conserved cysteine through the conserved F or W.

>TRBV19|TRBJ1-1
CASSLGVSTEAFF
>TRBV7-2|TRBJ1-2
CASSLDYRGQRDW
>TRBV5-1|TRBJ1-2
CASSLGQVRGYTF
>TRBV6-1|TRBJ2-4
CASSEGRTLAKNIQYF
>TRBV19|TRBJ2-1
CASSITNSGGAYEQFF
>TRBV14|TRBJ2-7
CASSQVGLAAYEQYF
>TRBV11-2|TRBJ2-5
CASSLTGAQETQYF
>TRBV27|TRBJ2-1
CASSLIALSSYNEQFF
>TRBV20-1|TRBJ2-7
CSRELRHEQYF
>TRBV6-5|TRBJ1-5
CASSKSRVNQPQHF
>TRBV4-3|TRBJ2-7
CASSQARRTGGGEQYF
>TRBV6-6|TRBJ2-7
CASSYGSSGGASEQYF
>TRBV18|TRBJ1-2
CASSRDSNYGYTF
>TRBV5-8|TRBJ2-5
CASTSTGRRGTQYF
>TRBV18|TRBJ2-7
CASSPPGQLSYEQYF
>TRBV24-1|TRBJ2-1
CATSDLGGRSTSYNEQFF
>TRBV19|TRBJ2-2
CASSILGQGTRTGELFF
>TRBV7-2|TRBJ1-5
CASSLAGQNQPQHF
>TRBV18|TRBJ1-5
CASSREHSNQPQHF
>TRBV6-2/TRBV6-3|TRBJ2-5
CASSYYLTGGVETQYF
>TRBV7-3|TRBJ1-5
CASSFRSSNQPQHF